The 13 T cell receptor beta chains listed next were all sequenced from one sample in a study of T cells in Graves' hyperthyroidism and ophthalmopathy. Amplification of TCR beta CDR3 regions was performed using RNA transcripts as template. First-round RT-PCR with HTBI primers amplified the TCR CDR3 region. TCRdb analysed the multiplex PCR reads with MiXCR anew, one entry per CDR3 protein. This sample has 650,000 to 750,000 distinct CDR3 sequences, with 14% found just once. The sequencing sample was made of blood. The receptors were gathered from a woman between 18 and 29 years old with Graves' hyperthyroidism.

As regards this clonotype: The junction departs from the called germline gene at one end, perhaps through a read error. V gene TRBV6-2 or TRBV6-3 combines with J gene TRBJ2-3; D perhaps matches TRBD2 (6 bases). The CDR3 is made up of 17 amino acids. CDR1 is MNHEY and CDR2 is SVGEGT in the germline V gene. CDR3 in DNA: TGTGCCAGCAGTTACTCGATCCGGGAGAAGGACACAGATGCGCAGTATTTT. Protein product: CASSYSIREKDTDAQYF.

In this sample, this clonotype turned up a few times. The DNA for the CDR3 is TGCGCCAGCAGCCAATTATTAGCGGGAGTAGGTTCTAATGAGCAGTTCTTC. Its protein is CASSQLLAGVGSNEQFF. The chain carries TRBV4-1 and TRBJ2-1; TRBD2 aligns across 9 bases. J lost 7 bases, V lost 2 bases, and 12 bases had no gene match. The length of the CDR3 is 17 residues. The germline CDR1 and CDR2 sequences are MGHRA and YSYEKL.

A few counts support this clonotype. The rearrangement joins TRBV6-2 or TRBV6-3 to TRBJ2-3; no firm D call. The ends were cut back, 2 bases at V and 6 bases at J, with 3 bases in the middle. CDR3 size: 11 residues. In germline, CDR1 is MNHEY, CDR2 SVGEGT. In DNA form, the CDR3 reads TGTGCCAGCAGTTACATGGATACGCAGTATTTT. Translating it yields CASSYMDTQYF.

This clonotype has a count of ten or more. V is TRBV6-5 and J is TRBJ1-1; TRBD1 might be the D (5 bases). Germline V gives CDR1 MNHEY, CDR2 SVGAGI. There are 18 residues in the CDR3. V lost 0 bases and J lost 0, with 17 bases in between. CDR3: CASSYSMGREEMNTEAFF. CDR3 in DNA: TGTGCCAGCAGTTACTCGATGGGCAGGGAGGAAATGAACACTGAAGCTTTCTTT.

In its sample, this clonotype was seen many times. The chain employs TRBV7-3 and TRBJ2-7, with 11 bases lining up with TRBD2. Germline CDR1 reads SGHTA; CDR2 reads FQGTGA. Trimming took 6 bases from V and 2 from J; bases not matched to a gene: 12. The CDR3 loop spans 17 amino acids. CDR3 nucleotide sequence: TGTGCCAGCAGGCCCCCCGGTAGCGGGAGGGTCGCCTACGAGCAGTACTTC. Translating gives CASRPPGSGRVAYEQYF.

The sample holds many counts of this clonotype. The J gene is TRBJ2-7, the V gene TRBV12-3 or TRBV12-4; 11 positions match TRBD2. The trim removed 6 bases at V and 6 bases at J, leaving 7 bases unmatched. This CDR3 spans 14 amino acids. The CDR3 protein is CASSTLAGVGEQYF. The CDR3 DNA reads TGTGCCAGCAGCACACTAGCGGGAGTAGGCGAGCAGTACTTC.

As to this clonotype: One base away lies a much larger clone, so this may be a sequencing read error. J is TRBJ2-3 and V is TRBV28, with 10 nucleotides matching TRBD2. CDR1 is MDHEN and CDR2 is SYDVKM in the germline V gene. CDR3 length equals 16 residues. Here the CDR3 DNA reads TGTGCCAGCAGTTTCGAGCGGGAGGGCGCTAAAGATGCGCAGTATTTT. This gives the protein CASSFEREGAKDAQYF. The whole variable domain, remainder taken from reference TRBV28 and TRBJ2-3, is DVKVTQSSRYLVKRTGEKVFLECVQDMDHENMFWYRQDPGLGLRLIYFSYDVKMKEKGDIPEGYSVSREKKERFSLILESASTNQTSMYLCASSFEREGAKDAQYFGPGTRLTVL.

On this clonotype itself: This sequence may be a read error, since a much larger clone differs from it by one base. The rearrangement links TRBV7-2 to TRBJ2-1; the D gene is possibly TRBD1 (5 bases). The CDR3 length is 14 residues. V was cut by 6 bases and J by 10 bases, with 19 bases left in between. CDR1 and CDR2 from the germline V gene are SGHTA and FQGNSA. CDR3 loop: CASRPPGVWGEQFF. CDR3 DNA: TGTGCCAGCAGACCACCCGGCGTCTGGGGCGAGCAGTTCTTC. The full variable domain, with the rest looked up from reference TRBV7-2 and TRBJ2-1, is GAGVSQSPSNKVTEKGKDVELRCDPISGHTALYWYRQSLGQGLEFLIYFQGNSAPDKSGLPSDRFSAERTGGSVSTLTIQRTQQEDSAVYLCASRPPGVWGEQFFGPGTRLTVL.

This clonotype was found many times. One end of the junction does not line up with germline, which may come from a read error. V is TRBV27 and J is TRBJ2-7; D may be TRBD1 (5 bases). The germline V gene encodes CDR1 MNHEY and CDR2 SMNVEV (reference sequence). CDR3 length equals 14 residues. The CDR3 coding sequence is TGTGCCAGCAGTCTATCAGGGATTACCTACGAGCAGTACTTC. Amino acid sequence: CASSLSGITYEQYF.

This clonotype occurred a few times. This chain connects TRBV19 to TRBJ2-2; 8 bases fit TRBD2. The CDR3 length is 15 residues. J lost 4 bases, V lost 4 bases, and 5 bases had no gene match. CDR1 is LNHDA, CDR2 SQIVND, per germline (reference sequence). The CDR3 DNA follows: TGTGCCAGTAGTAGGGGGACTAGATTCACCGGGGAGCTGTTTTTT. Its protein product is CASSRGTRFTGELFF.

This clonotype has more than one count but fewer than ten. The chain has TRBV20-1 and TRBJ2-7; D is uncertain. The V and J ends lost 7 bases and 3 bases respectively, with 16 bases between them. This CDR3 region has 13 residues. Germline V lookup: CDR1 DFQATT, CDR2 SNEGSKA (reference sequence). Here the CDR3 DNA reads TGCAGTGTAGAGCTCGGGCCGTTCTACGAGCAGTACTTC. Protein product: CSVELGPFYEQYF.

This clonotype was counted many times. The rearrangement uses TRBV3-1 and TRBJ2-3; a weak D match, TRBD1 (7 bases). The germline CDR1 and CDR2 sequences are LGHDT and YNNKEL (reference sequence). CDR3 size: 16 residues. Deletions cut 4 bases from V and 2 bases from J, with 16 bases between. The CDR3 DNA reads as TGTGCCAGCAGCCCCAGGGGGGCCTACGACACAGATACGCAGTATTTT. Residues: CASSPRGAYDTDTQYF.

This clonotype has a single count. This chain uses TRBV7-9 with TRBJ2-1; 7 positions agree with TRBD2. CDR3 size: 15 residues. J gave up 4 bases and V 5 bases, and 8 bases lay outside the gene matches. Germline V CDR1 and CDR2: SEHNR, FQNEAQ (reference sequence). CDR3: CASSNLAGLYNEQFF. The CDR3 nucleotides are TGTGCCAGCAGCAACTTAGCGGGCCTATACAATGAGCAGTTCTTC.